This T cell receptor (beta chain) appears in the sequencing data of a study of ipilimumab plus nivolumab after autologous stem cell transplantation (dated by TCRdb to about 2021). With respect to the entire study: A median of about five ipilimumab doses and 8 or 9 nivolumab doses was received by trial patients. Both primary refractory and relapsed disease were represented in the DLBCL cohort, where 18-month progression-free survival was approximately 86% and 30%, respectively. Patients with high-risk diffuse large B cell lymphoma, mature T cell lymphoma, or multiple myeloma undergoing autologous transplant were enrolled in the trial. The intent-to-treat population of the trial was made up of a few dozen patients. Study-level results and caveats: According to the authors, a biologic rationale for studying the approach further came from T cell receptor repertoire, regulatory T cell phenotype and gut microbiota profiles. Combined checkpoint inhibition as post-transplant consolidation was concluded by the authors to appear tolerable.

Checkpoint therapy was initiated 14 to 28 days after autologous transplant, and ipilimumab was administered at 1 mg/kg intravenously on day 1 of selected weeks. Nivolumab was given at 3 mg/kg intravenously on day 1 of weeks 1, 4, 7, 10, and every two weeks through week 26. This was a Phase Ib clinical trial that tested ipilimumab plus nivolumab, given as combined checkpoint inhibition, for consolidation following autologous stem cell transplantation. The method was the immunoSEQ multiplex PCR assay. TCRdb provides this immuneACCESS table in a form limited to in-frame rearrangements. Some clones are lacking; in checked studies, under half of them reflect an unresolved V gene, and why the rest are absent is not known. The sample records about 13,000 clones, approximately 73% of which are singletons. The top ten clones comprise around 15% of the sample. In regard to this clone: The clone's antigen remains unknown. The input lacks base qualities; no much larger clone sits a single base away.

For CDR1 and CDR2, the germline V gene (reference sequence) lists WNHNN and SYGVQD. The CDR3 numbers 11 residues from cysteine through phenylalanine. CDR3 DNA is the only sequence kept; it has 33 bases, read in frame from the first base. The chain is made from TRBV10-1 and TRBJ2-5; the D gene cannot be resolved reliably. The DNA end is a closer match to TRBJ2-7, so the J assignment may be wrong. The sample in question was PBMCs, obtained in a trial of ipilimumab plus nivolumab as post-transplant consolidation. The sequence came from a male donor with diffuse large B-cell lymphoma. The nucleotides read TGCGCCAGGGCGACGTCCTACGAGCAGTACTTC. It translates as CARATSYEQYF.